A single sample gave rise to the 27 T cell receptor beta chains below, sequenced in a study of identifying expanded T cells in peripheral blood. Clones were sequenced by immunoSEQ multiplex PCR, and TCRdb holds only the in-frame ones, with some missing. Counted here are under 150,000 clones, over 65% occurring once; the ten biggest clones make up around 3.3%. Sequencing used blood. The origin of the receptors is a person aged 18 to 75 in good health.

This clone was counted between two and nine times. CDR3 region: CASSLTGDPDQPQHF. In DNA, the CDR3 is TGTGCCAGCAGCCTTACGGGGGACCCGGATCAGCCCCAGCATTTT. The chain joins TRBV4-2 to TRBJ1-5, with D possibly being TRBD1 (5 bases). Germline assignment: CDR1 LGHNA and CDR2 YNFKEQ. The CDR3 length is 15 residues. V lost 4 bases to trimming and J lost 5 bases, with 15 bases between them.

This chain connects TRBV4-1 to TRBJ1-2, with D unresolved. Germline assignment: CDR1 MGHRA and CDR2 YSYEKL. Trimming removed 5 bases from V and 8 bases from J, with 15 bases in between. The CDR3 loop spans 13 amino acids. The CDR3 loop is CASSFPNSRGYTF. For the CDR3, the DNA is TGCGCCAGCAGCTTCCCCAATTCCCGGGGCTACACCTTC.

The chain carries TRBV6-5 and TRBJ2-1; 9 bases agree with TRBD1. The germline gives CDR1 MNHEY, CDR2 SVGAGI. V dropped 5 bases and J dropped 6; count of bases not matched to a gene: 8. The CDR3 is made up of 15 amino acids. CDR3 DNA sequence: TGTGCCAGCAGTGCGTCGGGACAGGGCCTCAATGAGCAGTTCTTC. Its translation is CASSASGQGLNEQFF.

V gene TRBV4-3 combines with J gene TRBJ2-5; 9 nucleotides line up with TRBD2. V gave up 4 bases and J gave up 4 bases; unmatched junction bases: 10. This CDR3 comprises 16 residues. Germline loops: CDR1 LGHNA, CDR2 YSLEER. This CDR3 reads CASSPAGGVKGETQYF. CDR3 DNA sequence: TGCGCCAGCAGCCCCGCGGGAGGGGTGAAGGGAGAGACCCAGTACTTC.

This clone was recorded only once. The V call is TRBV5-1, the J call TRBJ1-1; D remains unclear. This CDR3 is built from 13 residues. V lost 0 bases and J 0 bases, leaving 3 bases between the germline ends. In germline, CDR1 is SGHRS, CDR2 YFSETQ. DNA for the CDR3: TGCGCCAGCAGCTTGGGGTTGAACACTGAAGCTTTCTTT. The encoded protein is CASSLGLNTEAFF. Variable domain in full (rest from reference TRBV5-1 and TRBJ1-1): KAGVTQTPRYLIKTRGQQVTLSCSPISGHRSVSWYQQTPGQGLQFLFEYFSETQRNKGNFPGRFSGRQFSNSRSEMNVSTLELGDSALYLCASSLGLNTEAFFGQGTRLTVV.

The CDR3 bases are TGTGCCAGCAAGTTTCTGGGCACTGAAGCTTTCTTT. Amino acid sequence: CASKFLGTEAFF. The rearrangement uses TRBV6-1 and TRBJ1-1; D gene uncertain. This CDR3 comprises 12 residues. V lost 7 bases and J lost 4, with 10 bases in between. Germline V lookup: CDR1 MNHNS, CDR2 SASEGT.

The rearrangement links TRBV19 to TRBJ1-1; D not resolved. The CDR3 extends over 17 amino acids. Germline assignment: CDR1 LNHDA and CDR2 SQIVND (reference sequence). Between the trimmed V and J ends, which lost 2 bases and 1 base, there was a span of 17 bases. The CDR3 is CASSILSMAGQNTEAFF. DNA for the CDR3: TGTGCCAGTAGTATATTGTCGATGGCCGGTCAGAACACTGAAGCTTTCTTT.

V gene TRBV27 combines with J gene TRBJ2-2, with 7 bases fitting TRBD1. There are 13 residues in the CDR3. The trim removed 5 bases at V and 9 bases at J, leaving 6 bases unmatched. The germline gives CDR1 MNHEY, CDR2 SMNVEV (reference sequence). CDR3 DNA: TGTGCCAGCAGTAGAGACAGGGCCCGGGAGCTGTTTTTT. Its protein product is CASSRDRARELFF.

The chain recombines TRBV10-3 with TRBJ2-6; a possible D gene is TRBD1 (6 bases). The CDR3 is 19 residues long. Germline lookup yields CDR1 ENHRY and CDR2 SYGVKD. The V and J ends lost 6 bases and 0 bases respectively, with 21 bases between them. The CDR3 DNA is TGTGCCATCAGAGGGGGTCAGGGGACCTCGTACTCTGGGGCCAACGTCCTGACTTTC. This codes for CAIRGGQGTSYSGANVLTF.

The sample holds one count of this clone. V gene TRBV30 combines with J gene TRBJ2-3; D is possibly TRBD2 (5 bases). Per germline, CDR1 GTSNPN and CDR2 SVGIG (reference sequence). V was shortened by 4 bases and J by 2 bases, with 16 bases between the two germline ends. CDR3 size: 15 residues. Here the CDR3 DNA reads TGTGCCTGGACTGCGGCCCCGGGGATCACAGATACGCAGTATTTT. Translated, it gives CAWTAAPGITDTQYF.

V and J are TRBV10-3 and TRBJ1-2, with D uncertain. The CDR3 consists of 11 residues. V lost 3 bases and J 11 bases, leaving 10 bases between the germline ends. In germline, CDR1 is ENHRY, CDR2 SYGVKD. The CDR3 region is CAISDKGEYTF. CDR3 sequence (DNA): TGTGCCATCAGTGATAAAGGAGAATACACCTTC.

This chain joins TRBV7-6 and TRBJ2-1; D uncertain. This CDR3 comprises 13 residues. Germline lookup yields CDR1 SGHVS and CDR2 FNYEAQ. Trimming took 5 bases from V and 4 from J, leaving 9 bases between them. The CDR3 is CASSPATYNEQFF. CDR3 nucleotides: TGTGCCAGCAGCCCTGCGACGTACAATGAGCAGTTCTTC.

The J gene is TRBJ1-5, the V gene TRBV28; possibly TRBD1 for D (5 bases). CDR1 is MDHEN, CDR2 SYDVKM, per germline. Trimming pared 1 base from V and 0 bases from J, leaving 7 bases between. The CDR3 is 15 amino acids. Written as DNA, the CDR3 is TGTGCCAGCAGTTTATCGGGGCCTAGCAATCAGCCCCAGCATTTT. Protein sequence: CASSLSGPSNQPQHF.

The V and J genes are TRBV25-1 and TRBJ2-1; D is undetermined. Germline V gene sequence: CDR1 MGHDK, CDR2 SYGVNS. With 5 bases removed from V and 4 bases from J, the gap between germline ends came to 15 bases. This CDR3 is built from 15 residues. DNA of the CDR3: TGTGCCAGCAGTAACCCCCGGACGGGTTACAATGAGCAGTTCTTC. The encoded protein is CASSNPRTGYNEQFF.

The CDR3: CASSQERQAAYEQYF. The CDR3 region has the DNA TGCGCCAGCAGCCAAGAAAGGCAGGCCGCCTACGAGCAGTACTTC. The genes are TRBV4-3 and TRBJ2-7; D is unresolved. CDR1 is LGHNA, CDR2 YSLEER, per germline. The CDR3 runs 15 residues. Trimming removed 0 bases at V and 2 bases at J, with 11 bases between.

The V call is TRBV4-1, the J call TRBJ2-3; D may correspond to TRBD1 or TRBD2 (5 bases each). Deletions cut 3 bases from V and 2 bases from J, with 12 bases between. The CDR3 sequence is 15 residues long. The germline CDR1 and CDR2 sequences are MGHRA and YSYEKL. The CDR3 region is CASSQNPGTTDTQYF. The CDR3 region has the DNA TGCGCCAGCAGCCAGAACCCGGGGACCACAGATACGCAGTATTTT.

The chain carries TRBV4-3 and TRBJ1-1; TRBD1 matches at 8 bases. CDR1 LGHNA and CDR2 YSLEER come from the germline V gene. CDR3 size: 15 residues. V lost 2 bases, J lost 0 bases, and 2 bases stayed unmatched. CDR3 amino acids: CASSQWTGLNTEAFF. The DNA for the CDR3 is TGCGCCAGCAGCCAATGGACAGGGCTGAACACTGAAGCTTTCTTT.

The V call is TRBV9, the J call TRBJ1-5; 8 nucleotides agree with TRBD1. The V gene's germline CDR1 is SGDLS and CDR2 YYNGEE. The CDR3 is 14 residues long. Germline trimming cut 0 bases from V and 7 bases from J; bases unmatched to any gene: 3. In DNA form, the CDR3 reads TGTGCCAGCAGCGTAGGGGCAGGGGGCCAGCCCCAGCATTTT. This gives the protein CASSVGAGGQPQHF.

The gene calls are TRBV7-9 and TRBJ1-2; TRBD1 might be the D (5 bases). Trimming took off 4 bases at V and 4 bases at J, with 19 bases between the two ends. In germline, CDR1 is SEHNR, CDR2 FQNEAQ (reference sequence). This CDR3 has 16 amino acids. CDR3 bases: TGTGCCAGCAGCTCGACATCCACAGGTCTCCCCTATGGCTACACCTTC. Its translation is CASSSTSTGLPYGYTF.

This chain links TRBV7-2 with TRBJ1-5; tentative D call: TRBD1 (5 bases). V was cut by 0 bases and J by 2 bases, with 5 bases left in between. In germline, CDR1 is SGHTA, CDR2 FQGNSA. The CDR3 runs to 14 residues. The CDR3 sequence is CASSLAGGNQPQHF. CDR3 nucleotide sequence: TGTGCCAGCAGCTTAGCAGGGGGCAATCAGCCCCAGCATTTT.

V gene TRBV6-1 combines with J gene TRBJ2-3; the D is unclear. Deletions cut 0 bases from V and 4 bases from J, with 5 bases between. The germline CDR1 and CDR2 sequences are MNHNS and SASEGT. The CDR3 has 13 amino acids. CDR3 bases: TGTGCCAGCAGTGAAGCCCCCCCAGATACGCAGTATTTT. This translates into CASSEAPPDTQYF.

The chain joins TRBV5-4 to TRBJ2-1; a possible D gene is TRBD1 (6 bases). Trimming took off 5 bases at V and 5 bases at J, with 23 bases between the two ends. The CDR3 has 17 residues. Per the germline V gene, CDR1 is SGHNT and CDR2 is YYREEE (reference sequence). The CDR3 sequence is CASSSGGARGSDNEQFF. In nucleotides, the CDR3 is TGTGCCAGCAGTTCCGGAGGAGCTAGGGGGTCGGACAATGAGCAGTTCTTC.

CDR3 loop: CASSLTGARGGEAFF. As DNA, the CDR3 is TGCGCCAGCAGCCTGACGGGGGCGCGCGGGGGAGAAGCTTTCTTT. The chain employs TRBV5-1 and TRBJ1-1; D is perhaps TRBD1 (6 bases). V dropped 4 bases and J dropped 8 bases, with 21 bases sitting between them. Germline values: CDR1 SGHRS, CDR2 YFSETQ. The CDR3 has 15 residues.

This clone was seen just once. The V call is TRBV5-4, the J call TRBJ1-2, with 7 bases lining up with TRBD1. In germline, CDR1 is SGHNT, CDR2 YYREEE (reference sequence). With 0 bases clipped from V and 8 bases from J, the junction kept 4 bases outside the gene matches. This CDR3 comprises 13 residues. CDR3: CASSLGQGRGYTF. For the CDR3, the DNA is TGTGCCAGCAGCTTGGGACAGGGCCGCGGCTACACCTTC.

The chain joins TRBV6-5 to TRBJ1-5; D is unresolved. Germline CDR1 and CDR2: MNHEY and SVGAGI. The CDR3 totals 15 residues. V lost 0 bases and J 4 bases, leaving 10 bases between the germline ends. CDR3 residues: CASSYSGLTNQPQHF. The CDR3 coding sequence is TGTGCCAGCAGTTACTCAGGACTGACTAATCAGCCCCAGCATTTT.

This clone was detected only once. The CDR3 bases are TGCAGCGTTTCTGGGGGACCGAAGGCCTCCTCCAACTATGGCTACACCTTC. As protein: CSVSGGPKASSNYGYTF. The V and J genes are TRBV29-1 and TRBJ1-2, with D perhaps TRBD1 (5 bases). CDR1 is SQVTM and CDR2 is ANQGSEA in the germline V gene. V was cut by 5 bases and J by 2 bases, with 24 bases left in between. This CDR3 is 17 amino acids long.

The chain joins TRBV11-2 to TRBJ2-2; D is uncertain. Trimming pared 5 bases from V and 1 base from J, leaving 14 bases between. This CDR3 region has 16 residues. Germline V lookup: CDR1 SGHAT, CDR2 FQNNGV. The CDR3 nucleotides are TGTGCCAGCAGCACCACCCGTCGGGTGAACACCGGGGAGCTGTTTTTT. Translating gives CASSTTRRVNTGELFF.